A selection of T cell receptor beta chains follows, all from one sample in a study of blood T cell repertoires in COVID-19. TCRdb's copy holds only in-frame clones and misses some; the assay was immunoSEQ multiplex PCR. The table has some 300,000 clones, 70% to 90% seen once. Sequencing was done on a sample of peripheral blood. All receptors come from a woman between 45 and 60 years old with COVID-19, enrolled during active disease. Each CDR3 is given with its conserved first and last residue. Each record gives: J gene, D gene, V gene, clone size, CDR3 protein, CDR3 DNA. D genes are given only for firm matches. Clone size is shown for a subset of rows, as once, few, many or a class of expanded clone.

J gene: TRBJ1-4
D gene: TRBD1
V gene: TRBV5-4
clone size: once
CDR3 protein: CASSSRQGGEKLFF
CDR3 DNA: TGTGCCAGCAGCTCCCGACAGGGTGGTGAAAAACTGTTTTTT

J gene: TRBJ2-7
D gene: NA
V gene: TRBV30
clone size: NA
CDR3 protein: CAWSVEGTGSYEQYF
CDR3 DNA: TGTGCCTGGAGTGTTGAGGGTACAGGGAGCTACGAGCAGTACTTC

J gene: TRBJ2-1
D gene: NA
V gene: TRBV19
clone size: NA
CDR3 protein: CASSLLGSYNEQFF
CDR3 DNA: TGTGCCAGTAGTCTCCTCGGCTCCTACAATGAGCAGTTCTTC

J gene: TRBJ1-1
D gene: TRBD1
V gene: TRBV27
clone size: NA
CDR3 protein: CASRLPGQGDTEAFF
CDR3 DNA: TGTGCCAGCAGACTCCCCGGACAGGGAGACACTGAAGCTTTCTTT

J gene: TRBJ1-2
D gene: NA
V gene: TRBV7-2
clone size: once
CDR3 protein: CASSSGVGGYTF
CDR3 DNA: TGTGCCAGCAGCTCAGGGGTTGGTGGCTACACCTTC

J gene: TRBJ2-5
D gene: TRBD2
V gene: TRBV5-6
clone size: NA
CDR3 protein: CASMREGWKETQYF
CDR3 DNA: TGTGCCAGCATGAGGGAGGGTTGGAAGGAGACCCAGTACTTC

J gene: TRBJ2-2
D gene: TRBD2
V gene: TRBV5-1
clone size: few
CDR3 protein: CASSLLASGSSGELFF
CDR3 DNA: TGCGCCAGCAGCTTGCTTGCTAGCGGGAGTTCCGGGGAGCTGTTTTTT

J gene: TRBJ1-2
D gene: NA
V gene: TRBV2
clone size: NA
CDR3 protein: CASSAGTTIYGYTF
CDR3 DNA: TGTGCCAGCAGTGCCGGGACAACTATCTATGGCTACACCTTC

J gene: TRBJ1-1
D gene: NA
V gene: TRBV11-2
clone size: NA
CDR3 protein: CASSLVARQTNTEAFF
CDR3 DNA: TGTGCCAGCAGCTTAGTCGCCAGACAAACGAACACTGAAGCTTTCTTT

J gene: TRBJ2-7
D gene: TRBD2
V gene: TRBV30
clone size: NA
CDR3 protein: CAWEAGVSYEQYF
CDR3 DNA: TGTGCCTGGGAAGCGGGAGTGTCCTACGAGCAGTACTTC

J gene: TRBJ2-4
D gene: TRBD1
V gene: TRBV5-1
clone size: NA
CDR3 protein: CASSLAGGAAKNIQYF
CDR3 DNA: TGCGCCAGCAGCTTGGCAGGGGGCGCCGCCAAAAACATTCAGTACTTC

J gene: TRBJ2-3
D gene: NA
V gene: TRBV11-2
clone size: NA
CDR3 protein: CASSLDFSGAIDTQYF
CDR3 DNA: TGTGCCAGCAGCTTAGATTTTAGCGGAGCCATCGATACGCAGTATTTT

J gene: TRBJ1-1
D gene: TRBD1
V gene: TRBV28
clone size: NA
CDR3 protein: CASSLWTGDMNTEAFF
CDR3 DNA: TGTGCCAGCAGTCTCTGGACAGGGGATATGAACACTGAAGCTTTCTTT

J gene: TRBJ1-2
D gene: TRBD1
V gene: TRBV3-1/TRBV3-2
clone size: NA
CDR3 protein: CASSLLGQGAFGYTF
CDR3 DNA: TGTGCCAGCAGCCTCTTGGGACAGGGGGCCTTTGGCTACACCTTC

J gene: TRBJ2-1
D gene: TRBD1
V gene: TRBV7-7
clone size: NA
CDR3 protein: CASSQGQGGVNEQFF
CDR3 DNA: TGTGCTAGCAGCCAGGGACAGGGAGGGGTCAATGAGCAGTTCTTC

J gene: TRBJ2-5
D gene: TRBD1
V gene: TRBV7-9
clone size: NA
CDR3 protein: CASSLPGQGVVETQYF
CDR3 DNA: TGTGCCAGCAGCCTCCCGGGACAGGGAGTTGTGGAGACCCAGTACTTC

J gene: TRBJ1-2
D gene: TRBD1
V gene: TRBV20-1
clone size: NA
CDR3 protein: CSASGIGTGAGGYTF
CDR3 DNA: TGCAGTGCTAGTGGGATAGGGACAGGAGCGGGGGGCTACACCTTC